In its sample, the clone carrying this T cell receptor (beta chain) was seen many times. The antigen is not known. The data originate from a study of neurological immune-mediated disorders. The CDR3 has 15 residues. J was trimmed by 0 bases and V by 4 bases; bases with no gene match: 4. Looked up from germline, CDR1 is SGHKS and CDR2 is YYEKEE (reference sequence). TCRdb ran MiXCR on the 5' RACE reads and lists one entry per CDR3 protein. The sample has 40,000 to 50,000 distinct CDR3 sequences, under 2% seen once. General study results and limits: A possible signature appeared as one related-CDR3 cluster, in which phylogenetic grouping placed the repertoires of 18 of 34 multiple sclerosis patients.

The clonotype originates from a woman aged 40 to 50 with multiple sclerosis. Sample: PBMCs. The chain employs TRBV5-5 and TRBJ2-4; 7 bases align to TRBD2. CDR3 residues: CASSTEREAKNIQYF. In DNA form, the CDR3 reads TGTGCCAGCAGCACCGAGCGGGAAGCCAAAAACATTCAGTACTTC.